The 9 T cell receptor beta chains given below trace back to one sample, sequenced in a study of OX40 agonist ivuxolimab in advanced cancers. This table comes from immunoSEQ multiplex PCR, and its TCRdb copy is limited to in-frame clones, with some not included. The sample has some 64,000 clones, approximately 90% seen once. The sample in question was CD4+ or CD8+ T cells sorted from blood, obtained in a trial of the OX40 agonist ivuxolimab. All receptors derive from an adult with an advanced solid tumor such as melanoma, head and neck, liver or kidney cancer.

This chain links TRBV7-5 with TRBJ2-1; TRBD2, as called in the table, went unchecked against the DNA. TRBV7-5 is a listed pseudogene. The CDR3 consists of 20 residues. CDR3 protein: CVRSLKLEDPSGVSGNEQFF. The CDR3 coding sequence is TGTGTCAGAAGCTTAAAACTAGAGGATCCTAGCGGGGTATCGGGTAATGAGCAGTTCTTC.

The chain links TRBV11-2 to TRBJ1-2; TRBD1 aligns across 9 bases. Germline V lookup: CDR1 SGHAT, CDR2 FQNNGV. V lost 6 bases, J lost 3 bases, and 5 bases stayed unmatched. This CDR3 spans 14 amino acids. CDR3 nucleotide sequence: TGTGCCAGCAGTGATCGACAGGGGGACTATGGCTACACCTTC. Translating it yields CASSDRQGDYGYTF. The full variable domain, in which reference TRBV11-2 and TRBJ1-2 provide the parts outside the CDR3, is EAGVAQSPRYKIIEKRQSVAFWCNPISGHATLYWYQQILGQGPKLLIQFQNNGVVDDSQLPKDRFSAERLKGVDSTLKIQPAKLEDSAVYLCASSDRQGDYGYTFGSGTRLTVV.

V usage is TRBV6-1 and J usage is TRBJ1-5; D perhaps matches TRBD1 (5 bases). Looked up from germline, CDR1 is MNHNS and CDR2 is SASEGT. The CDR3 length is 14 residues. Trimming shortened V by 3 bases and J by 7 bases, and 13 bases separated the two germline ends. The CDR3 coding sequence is TGTGCCAGCAGTGAGGGGAGGGGCATCCAGCCCCAGCATTTT. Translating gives CASSEGRGIQPQHF.

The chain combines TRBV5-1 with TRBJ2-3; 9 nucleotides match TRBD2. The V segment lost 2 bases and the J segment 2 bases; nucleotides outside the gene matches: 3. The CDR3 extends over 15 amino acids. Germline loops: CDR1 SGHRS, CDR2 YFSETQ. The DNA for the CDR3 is TGCGCCAGCAGCTTACCGGGACTAGCCACAGATACGCAGTATTTT. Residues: CASSLPGLATDTQYF.

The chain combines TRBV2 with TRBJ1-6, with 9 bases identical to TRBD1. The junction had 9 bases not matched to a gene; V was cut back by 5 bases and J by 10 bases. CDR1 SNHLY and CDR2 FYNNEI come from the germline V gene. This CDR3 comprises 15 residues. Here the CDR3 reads CASSPGQGTPSPLHF. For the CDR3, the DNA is TGTGCCAGCAGTCCAGGACAGGGGACCCCCTCACCCCTCCACTTT.

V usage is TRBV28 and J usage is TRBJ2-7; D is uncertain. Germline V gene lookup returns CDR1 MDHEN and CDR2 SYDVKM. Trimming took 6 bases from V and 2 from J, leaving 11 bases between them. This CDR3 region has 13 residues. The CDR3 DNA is TGTGCCAGCAGCCCCCCGAGCGCCTACGAGCAGTACTTC. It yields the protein CASSPPSAYEQYF.

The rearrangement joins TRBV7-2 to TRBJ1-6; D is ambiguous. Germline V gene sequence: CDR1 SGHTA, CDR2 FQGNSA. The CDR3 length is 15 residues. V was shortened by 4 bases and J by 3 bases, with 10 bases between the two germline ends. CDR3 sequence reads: CASSSRPDYNSPLHF. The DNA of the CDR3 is TGTGCCAGCAGCTCAAGACCGGACTATAATTCACCCCTCCACTTT.

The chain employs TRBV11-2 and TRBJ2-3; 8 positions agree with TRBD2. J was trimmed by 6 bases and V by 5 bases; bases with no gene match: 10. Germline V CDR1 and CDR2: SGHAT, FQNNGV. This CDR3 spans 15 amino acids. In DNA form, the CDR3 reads TGTGCCAGCAGCCGTTTATCGGGAGGGCCGGATACGCAGTATTTT. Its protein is CASSRLSGGPDTQYF.

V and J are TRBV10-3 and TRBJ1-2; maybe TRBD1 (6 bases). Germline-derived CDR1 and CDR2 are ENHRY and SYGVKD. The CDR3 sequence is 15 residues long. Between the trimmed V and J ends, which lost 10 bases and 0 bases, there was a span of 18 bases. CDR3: CATGTTGTSNYGYTF. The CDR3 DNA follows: TGTGCCACCGGAACGACCGGGACATCTAACTATGGCTACACCTTC.